A selection of T cell receptor beta chains follows, all from one sample in a study of T cells in Graves' hyperthyroidism and ophthalmopathy. TCRdb recomputed calls from the multiplex PCR reads with MiXCR, one row per CDR3 protein. The profile covers approximately 420,000 distinct CDR3 sequences, with roughly an eighth appearing a single time and 5.3% taken by the ten largest. Sequenced material: blood. These receptors were taken from a woman between 18 and 29 years old with Graves' hyperthyroidism. Each CDR3 is given with its conserved first and last residue. The order of the fields is V gene, J gene, clone size, CDR3 length, D gene, CDR3 protein, CDR3 DNA. A D gene is named only where the DNA matches it firmly. Expanded clones are given a class, and other clones once, few, many or no size at all.

v_gene: TRBV29-1
j_gene: TRBJ2-3
abundance: few
len: 14
d_gene: TRBD2
CDR3aa: CSGLAGGLGDTQYF
CDR3nt: TGCAGTGGACTAGCGGGAGGTTTGGGAGATACGCAGTATTTT

v_gene: TRBV6-1
j_gene: TRBJ2-7
abundance: -
len: 14
d_gene: TRBD2
CDR3aa: CASTTTSGSYEQYF
CDR3nt: TGTGCCAGCACCACGACTAGCGGGAGCTACGAGCAGTACTTC

v_gene: TRBV20-1
j_gene: TRBJ2-7
abundance: many
len: 14
d_gene: -
CDR3aa: CSARSVTGVYEQYF
CDR3nt: TGCAGTGCTAGATCTGTGACGGGAGTGTACGAGCAGTACTTC

v_gene: TRBV13
j_gene: TRBJ2-1
abundance: -
len: 15
d_gene: TRBD2
CDR3aa: CASSFRLAGSNEQFF
CDR3nt: TGTGCCAGCAGCTTCCGACTAGCGGGGTCGAATGAGCAGTTCTTC

v_gene: TRBV6-1
j_gene: TRBJ1-5
abundance: many
len: 13
d_gene: -
CDR3aa: CASSEENNQPQHF
CDR3nt: TGTGCCAGCAGTGAAGAGAACAATCAGCCCCAGCATTTT

v_gene: TRBV30
j_gene: TRBJ1-5
abundance: many
len: 13
d_gene: -
CDR3aa: CAWSVLGNQPQHF
CDR3nt: TGTGCCTGGAGTGTACTTGGGAATCAGCCCCAGCATTTT

v_gene: TRBV7-2
j_gene: TRBJ2-7
abundance: many
len: 19
d_gene: TRBD2
CDR3aa: CASSRYAGASGSVGIEQYF
CDR3nt: TGTGCCAGCAGCCGATACGCTGGGGCTAGCGGTTCTGTTGGGATCGAGCAGTACTTC

v_gene: TRBV10-3
j_gene: TRBJ2-3
abundance: -
len: 13
d_gene: -
CDR3aa: CVILPEYTDTQYF
CDR3nt: TGTGTCATCCTCCCGGAGTACACAGATACGCAGTATTTT

v_gene: TRBV20-1
j_gene: TRBJ1-1
abundance: few
len: 15
d_gene: -
CDR3aa: CSARERFGGRTEAFF
CDR3nt: TGCAGTGCCCGGGAAAGGTTTGGGGGCAGGACTGAAGCTTTCTTT

v_gene: TRBV30
j_gene: TRBJ2-1
abundance: many
len: 12
d_gene: TRBD2
CDR3aa: CAWRSTSGEQFF
CDR3nt: TGTGCCTGGAGGTCGACTAGCGGGGAGCAGTTCTTC

v_gene: TRBV7-2
j_gene: TRBJ2-1
abundance: -
len: 14
d_gene: -
CDR3aa: CASSTTTSYNEQFF
CDR3nt: TGTGCCAGCAGCACAACTACCTCCTACAATGAGCAGTTCTTC

v_gene: TRBV14
j_gene: TRBJ1-6
abundance: many
len: 15
d_gene: TRBD1
CDR3aa: CASRRDSSYNSPLHF
CDR3nt: TGTGCCAGCAGACGGGACAGCTCCTATAATTCACCCCTCCACTTT

v_gene: TRBV19
j_gene: TRBJ1-5
abundance: -
len: 14
d_gene: -
CDR3aa: CASSPTGMVQPQHF
CDR3nt: TGTGCCAGTAGCCCCACAGGGATGGTTCAGCCCCAGCATTTT

v_gene: TRBV20-1
j_gene: TRBJ2-7
abundance: few
len: 13
d_gene: -
CDR3aa: CSALTTDYYEQYF
CDR3nt: TGCAGTGCCTTAACTACAGATTACTACGAGCAGTACTTC

v_gene: TRBV3-1
j_gene: TRBJ2-1
abundance: many
len: 12
d_gene: -
CDR3aa: CASSLLGLPQFF
CDR3nt: TGTGCCAGCAGCCTCTTAGGACTCCCGCAGTTCTTC

v_gene: TRBV7-3
j_gene: TRBJ2-2
abundance: -
len: 16
d_gene: -
CDR3aa: CASSLTGTRVTGELFF
CDR3nt: TGTGCCAGCAGCTTAACGGGCACTCGGGTCACCGGGGAGCTGTTTTTT

v_gene: TRBV12-3/TRBV12-4
j_gene: TRBJ2-7
abundance: -
len: 16
d_gene: -
CDR3aa: CASMRSGAGVTYEQYF
CDR3nt: TGTGCCAGCATGAGGTCCGGGGCAGGGGTTACCTACGAGCAGTACTTC

v_gene: TRBV7-2
j_gene: TRBJ2-2
abundance: few
len: 13
d_gene: -
CDR3aa: CASSLPLTGELFF
CDR3nt: TGTGCCAGCAGCCTTCCCCTCACCGGGGAGCTGTTTTTT

v_gene: TRBV27
j_gene: TRBJ2-3
abundance: many
len: 17
d_gene: -
CDR3aa: CASSSGLWEKESDTQYF
CDR3nt: TGTGCCAGCAGTTCCGGACTTTGGGAAAAAGAGTCGGATACGCAGTATTTT

v_gene: TRBV7-2
j_gene: TRBJ2-7
abundance: few
len: 14
d_gene: -
CDR3aa: CASSLGTAPYEQYF
CDR3nt: TGTGCCAGCAGCTTGGGGACCGCGCCCTACGAGCAGTACTTC

v_gene: TRBV20-1
j_gene: TRBJ2-2
abundance: many
len: 13
d_gene: -
CDR3aa: CSAPRGGTGELFF
CDR3nt: TGCAGTGCTCCCAGGGGGGGCACCGGGGAGCTGTTTTTT

v_gene: TRBV10-1
j_gene: TRBJ1-1
abundance: few
len: 13
d_gene: -
CDR3aa: CASSSRDRTEAFF
CDR3nt: TGCGCCAGCAGTTCCAGAGATCGCACTGAAGCTTTCTTT